The clone carrying this TCR beta chain was recorded once. What it binds is not known. The sample originates from a study of graft-versus-host responses after intestinal transplantation. Whole-study context: Transplant recipients had multivisceral, liver-intestinal, or isolated intestinal grafts. Every one of the recipients received anti-thymocyte globulin induction and afterwards took tacrolimus and steroids for about 3 years. Study-level points and caveats: Where graft-donor T cell macrochimerism was present, patients had high graft-versus-host to host-versus-graft clonal ratios in allografts.

Germline assignment: CDR1 MNHEY and CDR2 SMNVEV (reference sequence). V was pared by 8 bases and J by 8 bases, with 15 bases between. CDR3 length equals 12 residues. The method was immunoSEQ multiplex PCR; TCRdb's version includes in-frame clones alone and lacks a portion of them. The sample has about 70,000 clones; 90% to 95% are singletons. The V and J genes are TRBV27 and TRBJ1-2, with D possibly matching TRBD1 (6 bases). The sequencing here drew on unstimulated CD8+ T cells sorted from spleen or lymph node cells, taken before intestinal transplant. The TCR originated in a human donor who received an intestinal transplant. The CDR3 here is CASSPGGQGYTF. Written as DNA, the CDR3 is TGTGCCAGCTCTCCGGGGGGGCAGGGCTACACCTTC.